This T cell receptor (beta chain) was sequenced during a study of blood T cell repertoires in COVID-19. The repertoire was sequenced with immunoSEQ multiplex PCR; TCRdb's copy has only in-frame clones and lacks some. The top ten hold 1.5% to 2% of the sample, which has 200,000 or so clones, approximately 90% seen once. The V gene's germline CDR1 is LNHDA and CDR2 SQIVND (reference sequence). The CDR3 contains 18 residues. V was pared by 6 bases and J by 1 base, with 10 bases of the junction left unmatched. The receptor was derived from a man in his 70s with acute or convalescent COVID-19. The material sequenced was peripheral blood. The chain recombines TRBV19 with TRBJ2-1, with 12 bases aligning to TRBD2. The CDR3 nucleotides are TGTGCCAGTAGACTAGCGGGAGGACGTAGAGGATCCTACAATGAGCAGTTCTTC. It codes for CASRLAGGRRGSYNEQFF.